This TCR beta chain came from a study of blood T cell repertoires in COVID-19. Study-level background: Acute and convalescent COVID-19 specimens originated in the United States, Italy and Spain. The cDNA or gDNA used as material had been derived from T cells, B-cell-depleted T cells, or PBMCs.

In the authors' methods: Estimated nucleated cell counts came from reference gene primer amplification. The method was immunoSEQ multiplex PCR; TCRdb's version includes in-frame clones alone and lacks a portion of them. V, J and clone size reflect that table, while D and trimming were determined from the DNA. The data contain about 170,000 clones, roughly four fifths of them singletons. Trimming left V 2 bases short and J 7 bases short, with 14 bases between. The CDR3 has 14 amino acids. CDR1 is KGHSH, CDR2 LQKENI, per germline. The clonotype originates from a man aged 35 to 55 who had recovered from COVID-19. Source material: peripheral blood. The rearrangement links TRBV18 to TRBJ2-5, with TRBD2 as a possible D gene (5 bases). The CDR3 DNA reads as TGTGCCAGCTCACCAGGTGGAGCCGCGGGGACCCAGTACTTC. Its protein is CASSPGGAAGTQYF.